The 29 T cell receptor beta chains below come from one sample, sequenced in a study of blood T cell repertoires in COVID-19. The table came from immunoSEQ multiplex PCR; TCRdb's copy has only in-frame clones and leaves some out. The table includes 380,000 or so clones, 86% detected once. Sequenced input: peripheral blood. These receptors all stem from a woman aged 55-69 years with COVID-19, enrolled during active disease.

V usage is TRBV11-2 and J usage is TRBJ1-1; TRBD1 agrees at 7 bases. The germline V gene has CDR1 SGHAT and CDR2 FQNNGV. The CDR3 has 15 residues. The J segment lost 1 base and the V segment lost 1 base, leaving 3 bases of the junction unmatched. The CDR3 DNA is TGTGCCAGCAGCTTAGGAGACAGGGAGAACACTGAAGCTTTCTTT. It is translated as CASSLGDRENTEAFF.

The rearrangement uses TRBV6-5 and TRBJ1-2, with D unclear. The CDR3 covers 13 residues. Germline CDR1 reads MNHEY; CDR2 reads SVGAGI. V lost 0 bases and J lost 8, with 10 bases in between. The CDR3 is CASSYSGRYGYTF. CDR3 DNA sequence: TGTGCCAGCAGTTACTCCGGGAGGTACGGCTACACCTTC.

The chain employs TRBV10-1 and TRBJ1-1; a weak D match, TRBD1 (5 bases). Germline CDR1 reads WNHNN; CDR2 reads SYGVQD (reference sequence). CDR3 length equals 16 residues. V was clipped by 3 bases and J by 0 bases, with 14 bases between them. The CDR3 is CASSDLSGHMNTEAFF. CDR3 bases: TGCGCCAGCAGTGATCTGTCAGGGCACATGAACACTGAAGCTTTCTTT.

CDR3 in amino acids: CASSLGGGSGADTQYF. As DNA, the CDR3 is TGTGCCAGTAGTCTTGGCGGGGGTAGCGGCGCAGATACGCAGTATTTT. The V gene is TRBV19, the J gene TRBJ2-3; 7 nucleotides agree with TRBD2. V was pared by 5 bases and J by 4 bases, with 12 bases of the junction left unmatched. This CDR3 region has 16 residues. Germline V gene data show CDR1 as LNHDA and CDR2 as SQIVND (reference sequence).

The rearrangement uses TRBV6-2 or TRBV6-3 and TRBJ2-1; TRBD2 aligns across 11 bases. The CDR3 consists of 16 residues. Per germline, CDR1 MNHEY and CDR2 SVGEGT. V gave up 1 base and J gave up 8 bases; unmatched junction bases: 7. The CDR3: CASSYYSGGAGYEQFF. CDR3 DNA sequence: TGTGCCAGCAGTTACTATAGCGGGGGGGCGGGCTATGAGCAGTTCTTC.

The CDR3 is CASSPMGSNYGYTF. CDR3 nucleotide sequence: TGTGCCAGCAGTCCCATGGGCTCTAACTATGGCTACACCTTC. The chain recombines TRBV2 with TRBJ1-2, with unresolved D. Deletions cut 5 bases from V and 0 bases from J, with 10 bases between. The CDR3 is 14 residues long. The V gene's germline CDR1 is SNHLY and CDR2 FYNNEI.

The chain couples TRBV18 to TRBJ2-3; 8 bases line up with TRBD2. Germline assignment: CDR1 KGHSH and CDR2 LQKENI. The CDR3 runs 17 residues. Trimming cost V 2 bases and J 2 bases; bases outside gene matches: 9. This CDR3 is CASSPIPGAGVTDTQYF. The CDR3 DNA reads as TGTGCCAGCTCACCAATTCCCGGAGCGGGGGTCACAGATACGCAGTATTTT.

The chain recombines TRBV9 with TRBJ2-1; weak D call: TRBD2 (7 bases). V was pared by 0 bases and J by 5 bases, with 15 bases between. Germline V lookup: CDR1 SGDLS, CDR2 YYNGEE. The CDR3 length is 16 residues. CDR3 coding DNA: TGTGCCAGCAGCGTAGAGGGGGACTACCTCAACAATGAGCAGTTCTTC. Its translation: CASSVEGDYLNNEQFF.

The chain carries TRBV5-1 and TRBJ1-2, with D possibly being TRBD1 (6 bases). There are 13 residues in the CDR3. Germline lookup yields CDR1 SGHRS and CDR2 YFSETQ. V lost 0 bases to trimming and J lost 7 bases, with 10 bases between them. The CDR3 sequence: CASSLARGRGYTF. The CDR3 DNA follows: TGCGCCAGCAGCTTGGCCAGGGGCCGTGGCTACACCTTC.

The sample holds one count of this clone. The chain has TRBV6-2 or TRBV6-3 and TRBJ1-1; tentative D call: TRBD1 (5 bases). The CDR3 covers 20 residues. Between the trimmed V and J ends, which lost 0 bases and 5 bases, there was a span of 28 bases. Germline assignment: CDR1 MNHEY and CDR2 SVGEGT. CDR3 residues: CASSYSGFPGILLRGTEAFF. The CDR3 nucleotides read TGTGCCAGCAGTTACTCTGGGTTTCCGGGAATACTTCTTCGGGGGACTGAAGCTTTCTTT.

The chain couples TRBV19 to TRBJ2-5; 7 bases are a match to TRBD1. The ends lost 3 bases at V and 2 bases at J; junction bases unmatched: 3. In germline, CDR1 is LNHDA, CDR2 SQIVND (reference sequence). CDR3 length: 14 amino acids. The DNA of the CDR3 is TGTGCCAGTAGTATGTCGACAGGGCAAGAGACCCAGTACTTC. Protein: CASSMSTGQETQYF.

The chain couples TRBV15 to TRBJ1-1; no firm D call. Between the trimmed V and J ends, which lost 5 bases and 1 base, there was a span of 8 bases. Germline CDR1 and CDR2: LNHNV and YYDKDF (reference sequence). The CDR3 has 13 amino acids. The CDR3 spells CATSRGGNTEAFF. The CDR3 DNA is TGTGCCACCAGCCGGGGAGGGAACACTGAAGCTTTCTTT.

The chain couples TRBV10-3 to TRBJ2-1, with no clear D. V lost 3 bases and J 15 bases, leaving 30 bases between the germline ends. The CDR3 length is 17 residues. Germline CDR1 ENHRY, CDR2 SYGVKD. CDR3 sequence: CAISDSTSASPKIWSFF. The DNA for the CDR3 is TGTGCCATCAGTGATAGTACTTCTGCATCGCCGAAGATCTGGTCGTTCTTC.

The DNA of the CDR3 is TGTGCCAGCAGCCAAGGGACAGGCTTGCCTAGGGGCTACACCTTC. Translation gives CASSQGTGLPRGYTF. The genes are TRBV3-1 (or the pseudogene TRBV3-2) and TRBJ1-2, with 7 positions matching TRBD1. The CDR3 totals 15 residues. Germline CDR1 reads LGHDT; CDR2 reads YNNKEL (reference sequence). J gave up 8 bases and V 1 base, and 10 bases lay outside the gene matches.

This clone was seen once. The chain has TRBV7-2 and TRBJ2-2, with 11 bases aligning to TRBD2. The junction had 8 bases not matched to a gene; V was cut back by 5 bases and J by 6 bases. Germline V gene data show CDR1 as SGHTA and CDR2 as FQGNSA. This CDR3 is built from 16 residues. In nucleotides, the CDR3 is TGTGCCAGCAGCCAAATAGCGGGGGGGGCCCCCGGGGAGCTGTTTTTT. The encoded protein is CASSQIAGGAPGELFF.

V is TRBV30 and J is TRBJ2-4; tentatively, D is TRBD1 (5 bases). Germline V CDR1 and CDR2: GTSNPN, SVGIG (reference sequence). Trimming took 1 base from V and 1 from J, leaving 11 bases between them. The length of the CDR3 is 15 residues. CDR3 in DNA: TGTGCCTGGAGTGGTCAGGGTAGCGCCAAAAACATTCAGTACTTC. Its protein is CAWSGQGSAKNIQYF. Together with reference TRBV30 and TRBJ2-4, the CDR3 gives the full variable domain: SQTIHQWPATLVQPVGSPLSLECTVEGTSNPNLYWYRQAAGRGLQLLFYSVGIGQISSEVPQNLSASRPQDRQFILSSKKLLLSDSGFYLCAWSGQGSAKNIQYFGAGTRLSVL.

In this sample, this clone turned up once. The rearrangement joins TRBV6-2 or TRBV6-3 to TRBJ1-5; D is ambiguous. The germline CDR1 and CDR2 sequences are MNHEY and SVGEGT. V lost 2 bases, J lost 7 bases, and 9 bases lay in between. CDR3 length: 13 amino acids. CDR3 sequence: CASSYLLRQPQHF. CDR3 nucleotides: TGTGCCAGCAGTTACCTGTTGAGGCAGCCCCAGCATTTT.

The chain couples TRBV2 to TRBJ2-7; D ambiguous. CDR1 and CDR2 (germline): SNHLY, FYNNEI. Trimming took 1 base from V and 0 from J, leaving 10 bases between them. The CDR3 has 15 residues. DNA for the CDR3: TGTGCCAGCAGTGAAGAACAGCAAAGCTCCTACGAGCAGTACTTC. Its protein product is CASSEEQQSSYEQYF.

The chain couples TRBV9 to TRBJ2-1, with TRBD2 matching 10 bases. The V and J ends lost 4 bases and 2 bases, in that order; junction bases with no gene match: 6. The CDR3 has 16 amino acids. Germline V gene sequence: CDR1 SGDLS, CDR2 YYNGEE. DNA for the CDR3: TGTGCCAGCAGCAAACCCGGGACTAGCGCCTACAATGAGCAGTTCTTC. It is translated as CASSKPGTSAYNEQFF.

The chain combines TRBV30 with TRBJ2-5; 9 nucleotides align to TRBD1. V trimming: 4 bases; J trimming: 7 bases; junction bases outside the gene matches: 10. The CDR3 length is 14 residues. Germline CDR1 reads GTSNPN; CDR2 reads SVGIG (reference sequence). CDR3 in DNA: TGTGCCTGGACCAAGGGACAGGGCCGGGGGACCCAGTACTTC. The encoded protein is CAWTKGQGRGTQYF.

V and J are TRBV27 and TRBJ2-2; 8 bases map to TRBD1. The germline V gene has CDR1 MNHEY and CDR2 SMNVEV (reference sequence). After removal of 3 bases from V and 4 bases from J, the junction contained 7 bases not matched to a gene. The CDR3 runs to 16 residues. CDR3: CASSLDRESGTGELFF. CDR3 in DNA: TGTGCCAGCAGTTTGGACAGGGAGAGTGGCACCGGGGAGCTGTTTTTT.

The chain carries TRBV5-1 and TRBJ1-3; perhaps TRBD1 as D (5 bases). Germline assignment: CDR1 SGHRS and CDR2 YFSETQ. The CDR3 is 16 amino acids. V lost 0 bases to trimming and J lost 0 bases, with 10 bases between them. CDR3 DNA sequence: TGCGCCAGCAGCTTGGAACAGGCGTCCTCTGGAAACACCATATATTTT. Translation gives CASSLEQASSGNTIYF.

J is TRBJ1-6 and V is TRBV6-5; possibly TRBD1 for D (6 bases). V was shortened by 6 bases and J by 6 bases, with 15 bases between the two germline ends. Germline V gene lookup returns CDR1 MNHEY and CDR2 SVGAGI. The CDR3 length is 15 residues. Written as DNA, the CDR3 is TGTGCCAGCAGACCCTCAGGGGCGTCTAATTCACCCCTCCACTTT. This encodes CASRPSGASNSPLHF.

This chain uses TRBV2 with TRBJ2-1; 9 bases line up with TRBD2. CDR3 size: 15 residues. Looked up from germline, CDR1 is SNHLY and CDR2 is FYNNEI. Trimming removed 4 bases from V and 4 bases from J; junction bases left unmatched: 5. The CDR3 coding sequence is TGTGCCAGCAGTGGGGGTCTAGCGGGGTACAATGAGCAGTTCTTC. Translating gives CASSGGLAGYNEQFF.

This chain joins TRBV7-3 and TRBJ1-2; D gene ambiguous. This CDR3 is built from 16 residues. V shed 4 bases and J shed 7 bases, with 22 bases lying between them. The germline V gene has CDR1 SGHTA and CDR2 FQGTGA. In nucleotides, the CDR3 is TGTGCCAGCAGCTCGTCTACCGGGAGAAACGGTGGTGGCTACACCTTC. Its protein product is CASSSSTGRNGGGYTF.

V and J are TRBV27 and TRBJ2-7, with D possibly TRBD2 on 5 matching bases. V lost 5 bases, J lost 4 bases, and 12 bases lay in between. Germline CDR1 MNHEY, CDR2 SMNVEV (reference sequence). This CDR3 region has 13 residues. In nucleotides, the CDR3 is TGTGCCAGCAGTCGAGGTTCGGGGTACGAGCAGTACTTC. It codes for CASSRGSGYEQYF.

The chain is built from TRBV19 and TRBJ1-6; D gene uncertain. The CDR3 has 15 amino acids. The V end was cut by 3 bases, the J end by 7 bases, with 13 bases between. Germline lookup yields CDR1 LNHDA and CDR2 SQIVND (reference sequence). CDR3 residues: CASSIQAGENSPLHF. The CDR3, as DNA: TGTGCCAGTAGTATCCAGGCTGGGGAGAATTCACCCCTCCACTTT.

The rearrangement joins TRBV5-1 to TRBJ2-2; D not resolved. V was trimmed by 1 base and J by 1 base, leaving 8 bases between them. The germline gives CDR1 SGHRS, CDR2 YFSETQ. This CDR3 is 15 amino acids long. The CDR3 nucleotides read TGCGCCAGCAGCTTGCACAGCAAGAACACCGGGGAGCTGTTTTTT. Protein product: CASSLHSKNTGELFF.

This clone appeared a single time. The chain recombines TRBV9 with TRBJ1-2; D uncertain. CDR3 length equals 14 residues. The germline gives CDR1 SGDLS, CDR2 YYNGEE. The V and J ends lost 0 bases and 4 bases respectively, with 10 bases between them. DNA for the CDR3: TGTGCCAGCAGCGTAGATGGAGGAGGCTATGGCTACACCTTC. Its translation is CASSVDGGGYGYTF.